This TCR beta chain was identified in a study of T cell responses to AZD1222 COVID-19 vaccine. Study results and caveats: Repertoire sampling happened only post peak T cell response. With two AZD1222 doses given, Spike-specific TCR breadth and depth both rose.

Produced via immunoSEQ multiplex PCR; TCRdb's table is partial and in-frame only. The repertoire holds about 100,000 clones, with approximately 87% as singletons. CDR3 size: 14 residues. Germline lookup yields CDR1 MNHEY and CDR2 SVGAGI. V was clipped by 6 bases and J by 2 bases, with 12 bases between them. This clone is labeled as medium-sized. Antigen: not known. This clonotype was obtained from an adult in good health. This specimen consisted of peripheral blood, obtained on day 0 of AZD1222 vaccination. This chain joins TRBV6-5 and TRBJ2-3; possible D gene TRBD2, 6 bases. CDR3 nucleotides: TGTGCCAGCAGCCCCCGGGGGTACACAGATACGCAGTATTTT. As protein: CASSPRGYTDTQYF.